This T cell receptor (beta chain) comes out of a study of OX40 agonist ivuxolimab in advanced cancers. Some background on the complete study: Ivuxolimab was an agonistic, fully human IgG2 monoclonal antibody directed against OX40 (CD134), a costimulatory receptor. Prior anti-PD-1, anti-PD-L1 or anti-CTLA-4 therapy was permitted, and checkpoint inhibitors had been received by less than 45% of dose-escalation patients. Peripheral TCRbeta sequencing aimed to test whether ivuxolimab altered TCR sequence diversity and caused clonal T-cell expansion. The dose-escalation cohort was 80% to 90% male with a mean age of approximately 60 years, ranging from roughly 20 to 80. Intravenous ivuxolimab was administered to patients every 2 weeks at six dose levels: 0.01, 0.1, 0.3, 1.5, 3 and 10 mg/kg. Of the roughly 52 patients in dose escalation, approximately 20 had hepatocellular carcinoma, about 15 had melanoma, 9 had renal cell carcinoma and 9 had head and neck cancer. Partial responses occurred in three dose-escalation patients, of whom one had hepatocellular carcinoma and two had cutaneous melanoma. The monotherapy dose-escalation portion (N = 52 patients) of the phase I ivuxolimab trial is reported in the paper.

From a lookup of the germline V gene (reference sequence), CDR1 and CDR2 are MNHNY and SVGAGI. Including the terminal cysteine and phenylalanine, the CDR3 comprises 12 residues. Of all the DNA, just the CDR3 is kept, 36 bases in frame from base 1. V is cut by 2 bases and J by 12 bases, and the space between the germline ends is 14 bases. The study at large found these results: The antigen specificity of the peripheral T cells that underwent clonal expansion was not determined. Low levels of normalized T-cell clonal expansion were also shown by some nonresponding patients. After ivuxolimab, CD8+ T cells had more expanded clones than CD4+ T cells on average. Clonal expansion of both CD4+ and CD8+ blood T cells was observed from baseline to week 6 at doses 0.1 to 3.0 mg/kg. In the 0.1-3.0 mg/kg groups, partial responders had among the lowest normalized peripheral clonal expansion, particularly in CD8+ T cells.

The trial excluded patients who had a history of autoimmune disease or were on systemic immunosuppression. In every dose cohort, peripheral blood was drawn for TCR sequencing at baseline, cycle 4 day 1, and cycle 7 day 1. Samples came from an open-label, multicenter, first-in-human phase I dose-escalation trial of ivuxolimab. Adults with locally advanced or metastatic melanoma, renal cell carcinoma, hepatocellular carcinoma or head and neck squamous cell carcinoma were enrolled in the trial. Before TCR sequencing, CD4+ T cells and CD8+ T cells from peripheral blood were sorted into separate populations. On this clone itself: This clone's antigen is unknown. Base-call qualities are not available, and no considerably larger clone is one nucleotide away.

To sequence the TCRbeta CDR3 region, genomic DNA was isolated from the sorted cells. The immunoSEQ Assay was used to sequence the TCRbeta CDR3 regions. TCRdb holds this immuneACCESS table with in-frame rearrangements only. Some clones are missing; in checked studies, unresolved V genes explain under half, and the rest has no known cause. In all, the sample holds some 9,000 clones, and about nine tenths of those were seen once. The top ten hold more than 15% of the sample. The clonotype was recovered from an adult with an advanced solid tumor such as melanoma, head and neck, liver or kidney cancer. Here the sequenced sample was CD4+ or CD8+ T cells sorted from blood, taken in a trial of the OX40 agonist ivuxolimab. The V and J segments used are TRBV6-6 and TRBJ2-7, with a weak D call of TRBD2 (5 bases match). The CDR3 region reads CASSYAADPGYF. The sequence in DNA is TGTGCCAGCAGTTACGCAGCGGACCCCGGGTACTTC.